A selection of T cell receptor beta chains follows, all from one sample in a study of control samples from healthy donors and cancer patients. Using immunoSEQ multiplex PCR, the repertoire was profiled, and TCRdb retains in-frame clones only, with some absent. This table has 100,000 to 150,000 clones, almost 95% appearing once. The sample consisted of PBMCs. Source of these receptors: a man at least 80 years old with head and neck cancer. Each CDR3 is given with its conserved first and last residue. A D gene is named only where the DNA matches it firmly. Clone size is stated in some rows and not others, as once, few, many or a class when expanded.

d_call	clone_size	v_call	j_call	cdr3_nt	cdr3_aa
NA	NA	TRBV3-1/TRBV3-2	TRBJ2-3	TGTGCCAGCACCAAGCGGGGCACAGATACGCAGTATTTT	CASTKRGTDTQYF
NA	NA	TRBV14	TRBJ2-2	TGTGCCAGCAGCGCGTCCCCCGGGGGGGAGCTGTTTTTT	CASSASPGGELFF
NA	NA	TRBV21-1	TRBJ1-3	TGTGCCAGCAGCAAAGGGTGGGACAGAAGAATGGGAAACACCATATATTTT	CASSKGWDRRMGNTIYF
NA	NA	TRBV30	TRBJ1-1	TGTGCCTGGAGCCGGGGGCAGAACACTGAAGCTTTCTTT	CAWSRGQNTEAFF
NA	NA	TRBV12-3/TRBV12-4	TRBJ1-3	TGTGCCAGCAGACCGTACGTGGCAAACACCATATATTTT	CASRPYVANTIYF
TRBD2	NA	TRBV5-4	TRBJ2-1	TGTGCCAGCAGCTTAGGTGGGAGGGCCCTCGGGAATGAGCAGTTCTTC	CASSLGGRALGNEQFF
TRBD2	NA	TRBV5-5	TRBJ2-1	TGTGCCAGCAGCTCCGGACTAGCGCAATACAATGAGCAGTTCTTC	CASSSGLAQYNEQFF
TRBD2	NA	TRBV19	TRBJ2-3	TGTGCCAGTAGTATAGGACTAGCGGGGGCCACAGATACGCAGTATTTT	CASSIGLAGATDTQYF
NA	NA	TRBV30	TRBJ2-5	TGTGCCTGGAGTCCTAGGGCGGTTCAAGAGACCCAGTACTTC	CAWSPRAVQETQYF
TRBD1	NA	TRBV19	TRBJ2-7	TGTGCCAGTAGTCTGACCGGGACAGGGGAGTACGAGCAGTACTTC	CASSLTGTGEYEQYF
NA	NA	TRBV6-5	TRBJ1-5	TGTGCCAGCACCATAGGTGGGGGTCAGCCCCAGCATTTT	CASTIGGGQPQHF
NA	once	TRBV5-4	TRBJ2-3	TGTGCCAGCAGCTTCCCCTCAGGTCAAGGGGCAGATACGCAGTATTTT	CASSFPSGQGADTQYF
TRBD1	NA	TRBV4-1	TRBJ1-2	TGCGCCAGCAGCCAAGAGGGACAGGGGGCATGGTATGGCTACACCTTC	CASSQEGQGAWYGYTF
NA	NA	TRBV19	TRBJ2-1	TGTGCCAGTAGTCGGCTGGGACTTGATGACCTAAATGAGCAGTTCTTC	CASSRLGLDDLNEQFF
NA	NA	TRBV12-5	TRBJ1-5	TGTGCTAGTGGCACTGGAAGGCCTCAGCCCCAGCATTTT	CASGTGRPQPQHF
TRBD1	NA	TRBV6-5	TRBJ2-2	TGTGCCAGCAGCCACGACAGGGGGTATACCGGGGAGCTGTTTTTT	CASSHDRGYTGELFF
TRBD2	NA	TRBV7-9	TRBJ2-1	TGTGCCAGCAGCCGAAGTAGCGGGGGGCTCTACAATGAGCAGTTCTTC	CASSRSSGGLYNEQFF
NA	NA	TRBV6-5	TRBJ2-5	TGTGCCAGCAGACAAGAAGGGGAGACCCAGTACTTC	CASRQEGETQYF
NA	NA	TRBV6-5	TRBJ2-5	TGTGCCGGCGGTCGGGCAGGGGCGGAGACCCAGTACTTC	CAGGRAGAETQYF
NA	NA	TRBV6-5	TRBJ1-1	TGTGCCAGCACCAAACCTGGGCAGACTGAAGCTTTCTTT	CASTKPGQTEAFF
NA	NA	TRBV7-2	TRBJ2-3	TGTGCCAGCAGGTTTAATCGGGGCACAGATACGCAGTATTTT	CASRFNRGTDTQYF
NA	NA	TRBV18	TRBJ2-7	TGTGCCAGCTCGACGACAGCAACCTACGAGCAGTACTTC	CASSTTATYEQYF
NA	NA	TRBV19	TRBJ2-4	TGTGCCAGTAGGTGGCTTGACATTCAGTACTTC	CASRWLDIQYF
TRBD1	NA	TRBV30	TRBJ1-3	TGTGCCTACACCGCAGGGGGTCTTTCTGGAAACACCATATATTTT	CAYTAGGLSGNTIYF
NA	NA	TRBV5-1	TRBJ1-1	TGCGCCAGCAGCTTTCAGGCCACCCGAGGGAACACTGAAGCTTTCTTT	CASSFQATRGNTEAFF
NA	NA	TRBV20-1	TRBJ2-3	TGCAGTGCTACCCCCGCAGATACGCAGTATTTT	CSATPADTQYF
NA	NA	TRBV6-4	TRBJ2-7	TGTGCCAGCAGTGACTTAGCTGGGCAGTACTTC	CASSDLAGQYF
NA	NA	TRBV3-1/TRBV3-2	TRBJ2-3	TGTGCCAGCAGGAGAAGAAGCACAGATACGCAGTATTTT	CASRRRSTDTQYF
TRBD1	NA	TRBV5-8	TRBJ1-2	TGTGCCAGCAGCTTACAGGGGCGGGGCTATGGCTACACCTTC	CASSLQGRGYGYTF
TRBD1	NA	TRBV3-1/TRBV3-2	TRBJ2-3	TGTGCCAGCAGCTTTCCTTCGACAGGGGGCGTAGATACGCAGTATTTT	CASSFPSTGGVDTQYF
TRBD2	NA	TRBV3-1/TRBV3-2	TRBJ2-7	TGTGCCAGCAGCCAAGCGGGACTAGCTCCCTACGAGCAGTACTTC	CASSQAGLAPYEQYF